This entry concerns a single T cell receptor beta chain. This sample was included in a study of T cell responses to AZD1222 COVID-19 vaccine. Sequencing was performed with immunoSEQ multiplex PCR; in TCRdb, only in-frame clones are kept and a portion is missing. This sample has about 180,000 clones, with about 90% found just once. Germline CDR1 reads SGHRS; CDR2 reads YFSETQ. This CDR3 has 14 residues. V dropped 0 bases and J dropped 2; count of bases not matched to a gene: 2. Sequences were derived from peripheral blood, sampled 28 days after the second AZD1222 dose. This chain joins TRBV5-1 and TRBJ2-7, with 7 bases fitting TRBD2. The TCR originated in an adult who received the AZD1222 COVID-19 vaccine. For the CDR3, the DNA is TGCGCCAGCAGCTTGGAGCGGGACCCCTACGAGCAGTACTTC. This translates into CASSLERDPYEQYF.